The 24 T cell receptor beta chains below all came from one sample that was sequenced in a study of graft-versus-host responses after intestinal transplantation. The repertoire was sequenced with immunoSEQ multiplex PCR; TCRdb's copy has only in-frame clones and lacks some. The data contain over 80,000 clones, approximately 90% of them singletons. The antigens for these receptors are not known. Sequencing was performed on unstimulated CD8+ T cells sorted from spleen or lymph node cells, taken before transplant. The receptors derive from a human donor who was the organ donor for an intestinal transplant.

The chain joins TRBV27 to TRBJ2-3; 13 nucleotides match TRBD2. Germline V gene data show CDR1 as MNHEY and CDR2 as SMNVEV (reference sequence). V lost 7 bases to trimming and J lost 10 bases; unmatched junction nucleotides: 8. This CDR3 contains 14 residues. CDR3 region: CASTPTSGGIAQYF. The CDR3 region has the DNA TGTGCCAGCACCCCGACTAGCGGGGGGATTGCGCAGTATTTT.

The chain employs TRBV11-1 and TRBJ1-1; tentative D call: TRBD1 (6 bases). The germline CDR1 and CDR2 sequences are SGHAT and FQDESV (reference sequence). V gave up 5 bases and J gave up 5 bases, with 15 bases separating them. The CDR3 spans 14 residues. The CDR3: CASSGMGALTEAFF. The CDR3 nucleotides are TGTGCCAGCAGCGGAATGGGGGCGCTGACTGAAGCTTTCTTT.

This chain links TRBV7-5 with TRBJ1-6; TRBD1 is the table's D call and was not checked against the DNA. TRBV7-5 is a pseudogene. The CDR3 runs 17 residues. The CDR3: CVRSQSGVGSANSPLHF. Written as DNA, the CDR3 is TGTGTCAGAAGCCAATCAGGGGTCGGGTCGGCTAATTCACCCCTCCACTTT.

J is TRBJ2-3 and V is TRBV9, with D perhaps TRBD1 (5 bases). CDR3 length: 16 amino acids. The V gene's germline CDR1 is SGDLS and CDR2 YYNGEE. Trimming removed 0 bases from V and 2 bases from J, with 13 bases in between. CDR3 sequence reads: CASSVVGVGYTDTQYF. The CDR3 bases are TGTGCCAGCAGCGTAGTAGGGGTGGGGTACACAGATACGCAGTATTTT.

The V gene is TRBV2, the J gene TRBJ1-5; D perhaps matches TRBD1 (5 bases). V was clipped by 5 bases and J by 3 bases, with 20 bases between them. The CDR3 is made up of 17 amino acids. From germline, CDR1 is SNHLY and CDR2 FYNNEI. The CDR3 region is CASSPTHGGGNNQPQHF. CDR3 DNA sequence: TGTGCCAGCAGTCCTACCCACGGGGGTGGGAACAATCAGCCCCAGCATTTT.

The rearrangement joins TRBV27 to TRBJ2-7; the D is unclear. This CDR3 contains 14 residues. Germline CDR1 reads MNHEY; CDR2 reads SMNVEV (reference sequence). V lost 3 bases to trimming and J lost 3 bases, with 12 bases between them. The CDR3 bases are TGTGCCAGCAGTTTCTACCCCGTTGGCTACGAGCAGTACTTC. Its protein is CASSFYPVGYEQYF.

This sequence joins TRBV23-1 and TRBJ1-1; the D is unclear. TRBV23-1 is marked as an open reading frame, function uncertain. The germline V and J ends were trimmed by 4 bases and 1 base, with 13 bases remaining between them. The CDR3 is 15 residues long. The CDR3 DNA reads as TGCGCCAGCAGTCCTCCGTCCGAGTGGAACACTGAAGCTTTCTTT. Amino acid sequence: CASSPPSEWNTEAFF.

V gene TRBV18 combines with J gene TRBJ1-2; D is unclear. V lost 3 bases and J 2 bases, leaving 10 bases between the germline ends. Germline V gives CDR1 KGHSH, CDR2 LQKENI. CDR3 length equals 14 residues. This CDR3 reads CASSPTTENYGYTF. CDR3 nucleotides: TGTGCCAGCTCACCCACGACGGAGAACTATGGCTACACCTTC.

With respect to this clone: At the DNA level, this CDR3 is encoded by other sequences in the same sample as well. J is TRBJ2-3 and V is TRBV28, with a weak D call TRBD1 (5 bases). The CDR3 is made up of 12 amino acids. V was pared by 5 bases and J by 4 bases, with 7 bases between. CDR1 MDHEN and CDR2 SYDVKM come from the germline V gene. CDR3 coding DNA: TGTGCCAGCAGTCAACAGGCAGATACGCAGTATTTT. This encodes CASSQQADTQYF. Using reference TRBV28 and TRBJ2-3 for the parts outside the CDR3, the full variable domain is DVKVTQSSRYLVKRTGEKVFLECVQDMDHENMFWYRQDPGLGLRLIYFSYDVKMKEKGDIPEGYSVSREKKERFSLILESASTNQTSMYLCASSQQADTQYFGPGTRLTVL.

The sample holds a few counts of this clone. The CDR3 region has the DNA TGTGCCAGTCGACCCACAGGGGGTCTTTCACCCCTCCACTTT. It is translated as CASRPTGGLSPLHF. V usage is TRBV19 and J usage is TRBJ1-6, with 8 bases identical to TRBD1. V was pared by 8 bases and J by 9 bases, with 9 bases of the junction left unmatched. The CDR3 loop spans 14 amino acids. The germline gives CDR1 LNHDA, CDR2 SQIVND (reference sequence).

This chain links TRBV6-6 with TRBJ2-7; 12 positions agree with TRBD2. Per germline, CDR1 MNHNY and CDR2 SVGAGI (reference sequence). This CDR3 spans 16 amino acids. Trimming removed 4 bases from V and 7 bases from J; junction bases left unmatched: 11. The CDR3 is CASSSRASGGAGEQYF. DNA for the CDR3: TGTGCCAGCAGTTCTCGGGCTAGCGGGGGGGCCGGTGAGCAGTACTTC.

CDR3 in DNA: TGTGCCAGCAGCTCCGGACAGGGACCACTTTACGAGCAGTACTTC. Translating gives CASSSGQGPLYEQYF. The chain links TRBV7-3 to TRBJ2-7, with 8 positions matching TRBD1. The ends lost 4 bases at V and 4 bases at J; junction bases unmatched: 9. There are 15 residues in the CDR3. CDR1 is SGHTA, CDR2 FQGTGA, per germline.

V and J are TRBV9 and TRBJ2-7; TRBD1 aligns across 10 bases. The CDR3 contains 16 residues. CDR1 and CDR2 from the germline V gene are SGDLS and YYNGEE. With 2 bases clipped from V and 5 bases from J, the junction kept 10 bases outside the gene matches. The CDR3, as DNA: TGTGCCAGCAGCGTGGGTTCCGGGACAGGGGCACACGAGCAGTACTTC. Translating gives CASSVGSGTGAHEQYF.

The rearrangement links TRBV5-1 to TRBJ1-2; 7 bases are shared with TRBD1. Germline V lookup: CDR1 SGHRS, CDR2 YFSETQ. The CDR3 length is 16 residues. Trimming took 0 bases from V and 4 from J; bases not matched to a gene: 9. The CDR3 loop reads CASSLAYDRAGYGYTF. The CDR3 bases are TGCGCCAGCAGCTTGGCGTACGACAGGGCTGGCTATGGCTACACCTTC.

The chain recombines TRBV13 with TRBJ2-5, with 9 bases aligning to TRBD2. This CDR3 has 16 amino acids. The V gene's germline CDR1 is PRHDT and CDR2 FYEKMQ (reference sequence). With 3 bases clipped from V and 11 bases from J, the junction kept 16 bases outside the gene matches. The CDR3 is CASSFGPGLARREQYF. The CDR3 DNA sequence: TGTGCCAGCAGCTTCGGTCCCGGACTAGCGCGGCGGGAGCAGTACTTC.

The chain combines TRBV14 with TRBJ1-6, with no clear D. Germline loops: CDR1 SGHDN, CDR2 FVKESK. V lost 3 bases and J lost 0, with 12 bases in between. The CDR3 totals 17 residues. The CDR3 DNA reads TGTGCCAGCAGCCATTCGCACGGGAGCTCCTATAATTCACCCCTCCACTTT. Translated, it gives CASSHSHGSSYNSPLHF.

This clone was observed a few times. V is TRBV19 and J is TRBJ1-4; D possibly corresponds to TRBD1 (6 bases). Germline V lookup: CDR1 LNHDA, CDR2 SQIVND (reference sequence). This CDR3 comprises 12 residues. V lost 6 bases and J lost 4, with 6 bases in between. CDR3 bases: TGTGCCAGTAGGGGACATAATGAAAAACTGTTTTTT. This codes for CASRGHNEKLFF.

The CDR3 DNA is TGCGCCAGCAGCCCGTTACTAGCGGGGACAGATACGCAGTATTTT. Encoded protein: CASSPLLAGTDTQYF. The chain combines TRBV5-1 with TRBJ2-3; 10 bases agree with TRBD2. CDR1 and CDR2 (germline): SGHRS, YFSETQ. The CDR3 is 15 residues long. Trimming took 4 bases from V and 3 from J; bases not matched to a gene: 5.

The CDR3 reads CSVEDPGTLRGPNEQFF. The CDR3 coding sequence is TGCAGCGTTGAAGATCCTGGGACTCTCCGAGGCCCCAATGAGCAGTTCTTC. The chain joins TRBV29-1 to TRBJ2-1, with a tentative D call TRBD2 (6 bases). With 0 bases removed from V and 6 bases from J, the gap between germline ends came to 21 bases. Germline CDR1 and CDR2: SQVTM and ANQGSEA. The CDR3 length is 17 residues.

The rearrangement uses TRBV11-2 and TRBJ1-6; 9 positions match TRBD1. The CDR3 is made up of 16 amino acids. Germline V gene lookup returns CDR1 SGHAT and CDR2 FQNNGV. Trimming removed 4 bases from V and 10 bases from J; junction bases left unmatched: 11. The CDR3 reads CASSYGSGQGGSPLHF. Here the CDR3 DNA reads TGTGCCAGCAGCTACGGGTCGGGACAGGGAGGATCACCCCTCCACTTT.

This clone has a handful of counts. Additional DNA sequences in this sample encode the identical CDR3. The chain's CDR3 is CASSSGTGGYEQYF. The CDR3 region has the DNA TGTGCCAGCAGTTCGGGGACAGGGGGGTACGAGCAGTACTTC. V is TRBV27 and J is TRBJ2-7; TRBD1 agrees at 11 bases. The CDR3 has 14 amino acids. Trimming took 4 bases from V and 4 from J; bases not matched to a gene: 3. CDR1 MNHEY and CDR2 SMNVEV come from the germline V gene (reference sequence).

This chain uses TRBV30 with TRBJ1-4; 12 bases match TRBD1. CDR1 is GTSNPN, CDR2 SVGIG, per germline (reference sequence). The CDR3 sequence is 16 residues long. With 3 bases clipped from V and 6 bases from J, the junction kept 8 bases outside the gene matches. The CDR3 loop is CAWRGIGTGGDEKLFF. The CDR3 DNA reads TGTGCCTGGAGGGGTATTGGGACAGGGGGCGATGAAAAACTGTTTTTT. Full variable domain (remainder filled in from reference TRBV30 and TRBJ1-4): SQTIHQWPATLVQPVGSPLSLECTVEGTSNPNLYWYRQAAGRGLQLLFYSVGIGQISSEVPQNLSASRPQDRQFILSSKKLLLSDSGFYLCAWRGIGTGGDEKLFFGSGTQLSVL.

This chain links TRBV9 with TRBJ1-6; D might be TRBD1 (6 bases). CDR1 is SGDLS and CDR2 is YYNGEE in the germline V gene. The CDR3 has 16 residues. Trimming stripped 4 bases from V and 9 bases from J, with 20 bases between. CDR3 sequence: CASSPHQQGVGSPLHF. The CDR3 nucleotides are TGTGCCAGCAGCCCTCACCAACAGGGTGTGGGTTCACCCCTCCACTTT.

The chain couples TRBV11-2 to TRBJ1-1; no clear D. Per germline, CDR1 SGHAT and CDR2 FQNNGV. V was clipped by 1 base and J by 7 bases, with 7 bases between them. The CDR3 is 12 residues long. CDR3 DNA sequence: TGTGCCAGCAGCTTAGGACTTATTGAAGCTTTCTTT. Protein sequence: CASSLGLIEAFF.